The rows below give T cell receptor beta chains drawn from one sample of a study of T cells in Graves' hyperthyroidism and ophthalmopathy. TCRdb ran MiXCR on the multiplex PCR reads and lists one entry per CDR3 protein. The sample holds under 400,000 distinct CDR3 sequences; more than 11% are singletons and the top ten take 11%. Sequenced sample: blood. Receptors were obtained from a woman in her sixties or seventies with Graves' hyperthyroidism. Both conserved end residues are part of each CDR3. A D gene is named only where the DNA matches it firmly. Not every row has a clone size; where given, it reads once, few, many or a size class.

many,TRBD2,TRBV20-1,TRBJ2-1,TGCAGTGCTAGACCGACTAGCGGGATCTGGTACAATGAGCAGTTCTTC,CSARPTSGIWYNEQFF
many,.,TRBV11-2,TRBJ2-1,TGTGCCAGCAGCTTGGACTCCAGCTCCTACAATGAGCAGTTCTTC,CASSLDSSSYNEQFF
.,TRBD1,TRBV5-1,TRBJ1-2,TGCGCCAGCAGCCCCGGACAGGGGTATTACTTTCGTGGCTACACCTTC,CASSPGQGYYFRGYTF
many,TRBD1,TRBV28,TRBJ2-7,TGTGCCAGCACCCACTTCCGGGACAGGGACATTGACGAGCAGTACTTC,CASTHFRDRDIDEQYF
many,TRBD2,TRBV12-3/TRBV12-4,TRBJ2-1,TGTGCCAGCAGTGAGACTAGCGGGAGATCTTTTGTCGACAATGAGCAGTTCTTC,CASSETSGRSFVDNEQFF
.,.,TRBV5-1,TRBJ2-2,TGCGCCAGCAGAGGCTCAGAGCTCACCGGGGAGCTGTTTTTT,CASRGSELTGELFF
.,.,TRBV10-2,TRBJ2-3,TGCGCCAGCAGTGAGTACGGGACACCCACAGATACGCAGTATTTT,CASSEYGTPTDTQYF
many,.,TRBV2,TRBJ1-5,TGTGCCAGCTCGGAGACAGGCTTCAATCAGCCCCAGCATTTT,CASSETGFNQPQHF
many,.,TRBV7-9,TRBJ2-5,TGTGCCAGCAGCTCCGCCAGCGGGACAGTTATAGAGACCCAGTACTTC,CASSSASGTVIETQYF
few,.,TRBV6-2/TRBV6-3,TRBJ1-3,TGTGCCAGCAGAAACACGGGTCCCGGAAACACCACATATTTT,CASRNTGPGNTTYF
many,.,TRBV6-5,TRBJ1-1,TGTGCCAGCAGTTACCTAACAGACAGGAGCCCCAACACTGAAGCTTTCTTT,CASSYLTDRSPNTEAFF
many,TRBD1,TRBV2,TRBJ2-7,TGTGCCAGCAACCCGGACAGGAACTCCTACGAGCAGTACTTC,CASNPDRNSYEQYF
many,.,TRBV3-1,TRBJ1-5,TGTGCCAGCAGCCAATGGGGGGATCAGCCCCAGCATTTT,CASSQWGDQPQHF
once,.,TRBV28,TRBJ2-5,TGTGCCAGCAGTTACGACCTTGGGGTAGAGACCCAGTACTTC,CASSYDLGVETQYF
.,.,TRBV19,TRBJ2-1,TGTGCCAGTAGTATACGCGGACAATACAATGAGCAGTTCTTC,CASSIRGQYNEQFF
.,TRBD2,TRBV15,TRBJ2-5,TGTGCCACCAGCAGAGATATGGGGGTACTAGCGGGAGAGACCCAGTACTTC,CATSRDMGVLAGETQYF
once,TRBD1,TRBV7-2,TRBJ1-2,TGTGCCAGCAGTCCTCCGGGGGGGGCAGGGGGTGGCTATGGCTACACCTTC,CASSPPGGAGGGYGYTF
many,.,TRBV4-1,TRBJ2-7,TGCGCCAGCAGCCAAGACCAAAGTGCCGGGACCCGGTACTACGAGCAGTACTTC,CASSQDQSAGTRYYEQYF
.,.,TRBV12-5,TRBJ2-7,TGTGCTAGTGGTTTGGTACGGGACGGTTCCGAGCAGTACTTC,CASGLVRDGSEQYF
many,.,TRBV24-1,TRBJ2-3,TGTGCCACCAGTGATTTCTCTGGGACTAGCACAGATACGCAGTATTTT,CATSDFSGTSTDTQYF
.,.,TRBV28,TRBJ2-5,TGTGCCAGCAGTTTATCGGGGCGTCGAGAGACCCAGTACTTC,CASSLSGRRETQYF
many,.,TRBV28,TRBJ1-4,TGTGCCAGCAGCTCCCCAGGGGCCGTAGCGAATGAAAAACTGTTTTTT,CASSSPGAVANEKLFF
many,.,TRBV27,TRBJ2-7,TGTGCCAGCAGTCCCACCTCCGATTACGAGCAGTACTTC,CASSPTSDYEQYF
.,TRBD1,TRBV2,TRBJ2-5,TGTGCCAGCAGTCGTCAGGGGGCACGGGGAGAGACCCAGTACTTC,CASSRQGARGETQYF
.,TRBD2,TRBV12-3/TRBV12-4,TRBJ2-1,TGTGCCAGCAGTTTAGGACTAGCGGGAGGAGCGGGTGAGCAGTTCTTC,CASSLGLAGGAGEQFF
many,.,TRBV2,TRBJ2-3,TGTGCCAGCAGTGAATTAGGAGATACGCAGTATTTT,CASSELGDTQYF
many,TRBD1,TRBV3-1,TRBJ1-2,TGTGCCAGCAGCCAGAGCCAGGGACAGATAATCTATGGCTACACCTTC,CASSQSQGQIIYGYTF
few,TRBD1,TRBV13,TRBJ2-7,TGTGCCAGCAGCTTAGGGCAGGGGGTACCCTACGAGCAGTACTTC,CASSLGQGVPYEQYF
many,.,TRBV5-6,TRBJ1-2,TGTGCCAGCAGTTTTACCCTTGGCGGCTACACCTTC,CASSFTLGGYTF
few,.,TRBV20-1,TRBJ2-3,TGCAGTGCTAGGGGCGGCGGGACAGCGAAAGATACGCAGTATTTT,CSARGGGTAKDTQYF
many,.,TRBV10-3,TRBJ2-7,TGTGCCATCAGTGAGCCCCGACAGACCGCGGTCCTCGAGCAGTACTTC,CAISEPRQTAVLEQYF
many,TRBD1,TRBV11-2,TRBJ2-3,TGTGCCAGCAGCTCGCAGGGGGCTCTCTCAGATACGCAGTATTTT,CASSSQGALSDTQYF
few,.,TRBV20-1,TRBJ1-2,TGCAGTGCTAGTAAGGTGGATGGCTACACCTTC,CSASKVDGYTF
many,.,TRBV5-1,TRBJ2-7,TGCGCCAGCAGCTTGCAACAGTACTACGAGCAGTACTTC,CASSLQQYYEQYF
.,.,TRBV5-5,TRBJ2-5,TGTGCCAGCGCATTTAACCCCTCCCTAGGGGGGACCCAGTACTTC,CASAFNPSLGGTQYF
once,TRBD1,TRBV12-3/TRBV12-4,TRBJ1-2,TGTGCCAGCAGTGCTACAGGGGCCCCCTACACCTTC,CASSATGAPYTF
.,TRBD1,TRBV18,TRBJ2-7,TGTGCCAGCTCAAAGCCTTTAGGGACAGGGCTCGGCGAGCAGTACTTC,CASSKPLGTGLGEQYF
few,.,TRBV11-2,TRBJ2-2,TGTGCCAGCAGCCCAGCTAAAGGGGGCGCGGGAACCGGGGAGCTGTTTTTT,CASSPAKGGAGTGELFF
many,TRBD1,TRBV11-2,TRBJ1-4,TGTGCCAGCAGCCCATTACAGGGGGCAAAGGAAAAACTGTTTTTT,CASSPLQGAKEKLFF
.,.,TRBV5-5,TRBJ1-1,TGTGCCAGCAGCTTGATCACCCACACTGAAGCTTTCTTT,CASSLITHTEAFF
.,.,TRBV24-1,TRBJ1-2,TGTGCCACCAGTGATTTGACGGGTGCCGGCTACACCTTC,CATSDLTGAGYTF
many,.,TRBV29-1,TRBJ2-3,TGCAGCGTTGGGCTTAACGGGAGCCCCACAGATACGCAGTATTTT,CSVGLNGSPTDTQYF
many,.,TRBV5-5,TRBJ2-3,TGTGCCAGCAGCTTGGGCGGATTCACAGATACGCAGTATTTT,CASSLGGFTDTQYF
few,TRBD2,TRBV30,TRBJ2-1,TGTGCCTGGAGTGAAACTAGCGGGTACTACAATGAGCAGTTCTTC,CAWSETSGYYNEQFF
.,TRBD1,TRBV4-1,TRBJ1-2,TGCGCCAGCAGCTTGACGTTCCGGACAGGGTCCGGCTACACCTTC,CASSLTFRTGSGYTF
.,.,TRBV24-1,TRBJ2-3,TGTGCCACCAGTGGACGACCTGAGGGCCCGACTGTCACAGATACGCAGTATTTT,CATSGRPEGPTVTDTQYF
many,TRBD1,TRBV2,TRBJ2-1,TGTGCCAGCGTAGAGGACAGGGGAGAGACTGAGCAGTTCTTC,CASVEDRGETEQFF
many,.,TRBV20-1,TRBJ2-5,TGCAGTGCAAGTACGGGGACAATACAAGAGACCCAGTACTTC,CSASTGTIQETQYF
few,.,TRBV5-1,TRBJ2-1,TGCGCCACTTCGACAGGGACTCTTTACAATGAGCAGTTCTTC,CATSTGTLYNEQFF
many,TRBD2,TRBV5-4,TRBJ2-1,TGTGCCAGCAGCTTCGGGCGGGAGGGTAAGAATGAGCAGTTCTTC,CASSFGREGKNEQFF
few,.,TRBV6-1,TRBJ1-6,TGTGCCAGCAGTTCCGACAGGATCAATTCACCCCTCCACTTT,CASSSDRINSPLHF
many,.,TRBV5-1,TRBJ2-5,TGCGCCAGCACCTCAGCGTACCAAGAGACCCAGTACTTC,CASTSAYQETQYF
many,TRBD2,TRBV28,TRBJ2-3,TGTGCCAGCAGTTACCGGACTAGCGAGTATTTT,CASSYRTSEYF
few,TRBD2,TRBV20-1,TRBJ2-7,TGCAGTGTAGTTGGGACTAGCGGAGGGTACTACGAGCAGTACTTC,CSVVGTSGGYYEQYF
few,TRBD2,TRBV20-1,TRBJ2-4,TGCAGTGCTCTCGAGACGGTAGCGGGAGGGTACATTCAGTACTTC,CSALETVAGGYIQYF